This T cell receptor beta chain was documented in a study of shared clonotypes between healthy human individuals. Positively selected for CCR7, the CD45RO-negative cells used as naive CD8 cells excluded terminally differentiated effector memory CD45RA+ cells. V lost 6 bases to trimming and J lost 4 bases, with 4 bases between them. Germline loops: CDR1 LGHNT, CDR2 FRNRAP. This CDR3 spans 11 amino acids. The repertoire was sequenced with immunoSEQ multiplex PCR; TCRdb's copy has only in-frame clones and lacks some. The data contain 500,000 to 700,000 clones, 90% to 95% of them singletons. The clonotype comes from a woman aged 25 to 39 in good health. The sample comprised naive CD8+ T cells sorted from blood. The J gene is TRBJ2-1, the V gene TRBV12-5, with D unresolved. This CDR3 is CASGRYNEQFF. The CDR3 DNA follows: TGTGCTAGTGGCCGATACAATGAGCAGTTCTTC.